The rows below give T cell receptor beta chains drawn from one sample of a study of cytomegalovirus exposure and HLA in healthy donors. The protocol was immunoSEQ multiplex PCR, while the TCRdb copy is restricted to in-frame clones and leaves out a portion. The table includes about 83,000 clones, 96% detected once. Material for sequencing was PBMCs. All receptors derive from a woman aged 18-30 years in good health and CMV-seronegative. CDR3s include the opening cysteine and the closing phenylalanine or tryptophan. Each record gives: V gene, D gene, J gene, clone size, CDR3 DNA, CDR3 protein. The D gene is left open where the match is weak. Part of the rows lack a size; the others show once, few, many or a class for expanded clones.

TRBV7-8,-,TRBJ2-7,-,TGTGCCAGCAGCTTACTTTCCCCCCATCTAACAACCCGCGGCGAGTACTTC,CASSLLSPHLTTRGEYF
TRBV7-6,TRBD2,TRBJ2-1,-,TGTGCCAGCAGCTTAAGAGGCGGGAGGGCCACGGGGGAGCAGTTCTTC,CASSLRGGRATGEQFF
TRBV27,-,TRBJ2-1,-,TGTGCCAGCAGCGCCGGTGACAATGAGCAGTTCTTC,CASSAGDNEQFF
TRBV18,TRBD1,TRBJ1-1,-,TGTGCCAGCTCACCTTTGACAGGGCAGGCTTTCTTT,CASSPLTGQAFF
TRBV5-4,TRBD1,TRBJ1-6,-,TGTGCCAGCAGCCCGAGACAGGGGGCGTCCTATAATTCACCCCTCCACTTT,CASSPRQGASYNSPLHF
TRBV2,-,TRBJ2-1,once,TGTGCCAGCAGGGGGACCTTAGGAGACAGGTTTCGTAATGAGCAGTTCTTC,CASRGTLGDRFRNEQFF
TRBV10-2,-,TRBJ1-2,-,TGCGCCAGCAGTGACTACAGGTCCGATGGCTACACCTTC,CASSDYRSDGYTF
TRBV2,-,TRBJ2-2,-,TGTGCCAGCCAGCTAGCGACTTACGGGGAGCTGTTTTTT,CASQLATYGELFF
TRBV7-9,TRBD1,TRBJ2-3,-,TGTGCCAGCAGCGCCGACAGGGGATGGGCAGATACGCAGTATTTT,CASSADRGWADTQYF
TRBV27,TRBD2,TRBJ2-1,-,TGTGCCAGCAACTGGGAGGGCGGCTACAATGAGCAGTTCTTC,CASNWEGGYNEQFF
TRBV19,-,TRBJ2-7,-,TGTGCCAGTAGTATAGAGGGGCGGCGGGGCCAGTACGAGCAGTACTTC,CASSIEGRRGQYEQYF
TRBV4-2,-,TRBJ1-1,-,TGTGCCAGCAGCCAAGACGGGGGGACTGAAGCTTTCTTT,CASSQDGGTEAFF
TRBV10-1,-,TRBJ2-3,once,TGCGCCAGCAGTGAGCCAGGGACTTACACGCAGTATTTT,CASSEPGTYTQYF
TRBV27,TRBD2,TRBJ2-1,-,TGTGCCAGCACCGGAGCGGGAGGGGCCTACAATGAGCAGTTCTTC,CASTGAGGAYNEQFF
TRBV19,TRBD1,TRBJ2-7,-,TGTGCCAGTAGTATAGGTAGAGGGGGCACCTACGAGCAGTACTTC,CASSIGRGGTYEQYF
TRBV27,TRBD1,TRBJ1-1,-,TGTGCCAGCAGACCCGGGACAGGGAGTTACACTGAAGCTTTCTTT,CASRPGTGSYTEAFF
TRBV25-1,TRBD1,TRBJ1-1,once,TGTGCCAGCAGTGAGGGGACAGGGTCTTTCGGCACTGAAGCTTTCTTT,CASSEGTGSFGTEAFF
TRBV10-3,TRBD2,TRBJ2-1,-,TGTGCCATCAGTGAGTCGTGGACTAGCCGAAACAATGAGCAGTTCTTC,CAISESWTSRNNEQFF
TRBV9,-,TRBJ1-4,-,TGTGCCAGCAGCGTTTCCTGGGGATCGGGAGAAAAACTGTTTTTT,CASSVSWGSGEKLFF
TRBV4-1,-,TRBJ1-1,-,TGCGCCAGCAGCCATCCCCGGGGGGCGTACACTGAAGCTTTCTTT,CASSHPRGAYTEAFF
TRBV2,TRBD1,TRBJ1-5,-,TGTGCCACCTCCCCGGGACAGGGGTTTACGCCCCAGCATTTT,CATSPGQGFTPQHF
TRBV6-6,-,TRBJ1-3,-,TGTGCCAGCCGAGACTCCCTCTCTGGAAACACCATATATTTT,CASRDSLSGNTIYF
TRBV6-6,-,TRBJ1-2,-,TGTGCCAGCTGGGGGGGGCATAGATATGGCTACACCTTC,CASWGGHRYGYTF
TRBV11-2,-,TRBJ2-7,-,TGTGCCAGCAGCTTACGAGACGGACTCACCTTACGAAGAGAGCAGTACTTC,CASSLRDGLTLRREQYF
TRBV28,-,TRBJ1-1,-,TGTGCCAGCAGTGTCGGGGAAATGAGGGCTGAAGCTTTCTTT,CASSVGEMRAEAFF
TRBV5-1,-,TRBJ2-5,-,TGCGCCAGCAGCGGAGGGATACAAGAGACCCAGTACTTC,CASSGGIQETQYF
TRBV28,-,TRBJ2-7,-,TGTGCCAGCAGCGACTCGGCCCGCTACGAGCAGTACTTC,CASSDSARYEQYF
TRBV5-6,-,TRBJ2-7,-,TGTGCCAGCAGGGGCCGGGACTCCTCCTACGAGCAGTACTTC,CASRGRDSSYEQYF
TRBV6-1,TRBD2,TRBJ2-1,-,TGTGCCAGCAGCGGAGGACTAGCGGGAGTTTATGAGCAGTTCTTC,CASSGGLAGVYEQFF
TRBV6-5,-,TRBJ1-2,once,TGTGCCAGCAGTTACGGGGCAGGGGACCTAAACTATGGCTACACCTTC,CASSYGAGDLNYGYTF
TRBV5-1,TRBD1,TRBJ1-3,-,TGCGCCAGCAGCTCGACAGGGGTGGACACCATATATTTT,CASSSTGVDTIYF
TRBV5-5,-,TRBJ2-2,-,TGTGCCAGCAGCTTGTATCTCACCGGGGAGCTGTTTTTT,CASSLYLTGELFF
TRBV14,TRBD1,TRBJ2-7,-,TGTGCCAGCAGCCCCCCGGGCTTTGACAGGGAAGAGCAGTACTTC,CASSPPGFDREEQYF
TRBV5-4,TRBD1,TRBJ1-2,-,TGTGCCATGCGCCCCTGGGACAGTTACTATGGCTACACCTTC,CAMRPWDSYYGYTF
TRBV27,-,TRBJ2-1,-,TGTGCCAGCAAAGGGGTCGTTTTCAATGAGCAGTTCTTC,CASKGVVFNEQFF
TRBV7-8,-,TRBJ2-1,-,TGTGCCAGCAGCTTGGGAGAAAGGACCCACAATGAGCAGTTCTTC,CASSLGERTHNEQFF
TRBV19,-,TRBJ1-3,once,TGTGCCAGTAGCCAACAGGGAAACACCATATATTTT,CASSQQGNTIYF
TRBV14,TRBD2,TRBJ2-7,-,TGTGCCAGCAGCCAAGTCTTTCAAGCGGGAGACCTTTTTGACCCTCACCACTCCTACGAGCAGTACTTC,CASSQVFQAGDLFDPHHSYEQYF
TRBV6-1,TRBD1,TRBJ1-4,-,TGTGCCAGCAGTCCGCCTTGGGACAGCGGAAAACTGTTTTTT,CASSPPWDSGKLFF
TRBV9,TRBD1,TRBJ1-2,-,TGTGCCAGCAGCGTAGGGGGACAGAACTATGGCTACACCTTC,CASSVGGQNYGYTF
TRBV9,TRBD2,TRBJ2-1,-,TGTGCCAGCAGCGTCGAACTAGCGGGAGTGTATGAGCAGTTCTTC,CASSVELAGVYEQFF
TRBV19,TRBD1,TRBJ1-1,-,TGTGCCAGTAGTATATCAGGGGGTATGGGGAACACTGAAGCTTTCTTT,CASSISGGMGNTEAFF
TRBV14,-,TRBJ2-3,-,TGTGCCAGCAGCCAAGAGGGGCAGGGCTCGAGGGGGACGCAGTATTTT,CASSQEGQGSRGTQYF
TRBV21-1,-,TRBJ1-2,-,TGTGCCAGCAGCACCGACAGCCTTGCTAACTATGGCTACACCTTC,CASSTDSLANYGYTF
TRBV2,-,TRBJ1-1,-,TGTGCCAGCAGTGAACAGGTAGGCACTGAAGCTTTCTTT,CASSEQVGTEAFF
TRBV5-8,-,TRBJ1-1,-,TGTGCCAGCAGCTTGGGGCCGGGAGCAGGGTCCACTGAAGCTTTCTTT,CASSLGPGAGSTEAFF
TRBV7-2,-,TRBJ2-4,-,TGTGCCAGCACCCGTGGCACGTCCAAAAACATTCAGTACTTC,CASTRGTSKNIQYF
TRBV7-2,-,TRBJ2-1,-,TGTGCCAGCAGCTTCGGACAGTACAATGAGCAGTTCTTC,CASSFGQYNEQFF
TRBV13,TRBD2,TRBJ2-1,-,TGTGCCAGCAGCTCCAGGGGGACTAGCGAATACAATGAGCAGTTCTTC,CASSSRGTSEYNEQFF
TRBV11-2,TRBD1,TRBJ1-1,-,TGTGCCAGCAGCCTGGACAGGGTTGGATTTCCTGAAGCTTTCTTT,CASSLDRVGFPEAFF
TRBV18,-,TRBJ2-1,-,TGTGCCAGCTCACTATATCAGGGGTTCCCCTACAATGAGCAGTTCTTC,CASSLYQGFPYNEQFF